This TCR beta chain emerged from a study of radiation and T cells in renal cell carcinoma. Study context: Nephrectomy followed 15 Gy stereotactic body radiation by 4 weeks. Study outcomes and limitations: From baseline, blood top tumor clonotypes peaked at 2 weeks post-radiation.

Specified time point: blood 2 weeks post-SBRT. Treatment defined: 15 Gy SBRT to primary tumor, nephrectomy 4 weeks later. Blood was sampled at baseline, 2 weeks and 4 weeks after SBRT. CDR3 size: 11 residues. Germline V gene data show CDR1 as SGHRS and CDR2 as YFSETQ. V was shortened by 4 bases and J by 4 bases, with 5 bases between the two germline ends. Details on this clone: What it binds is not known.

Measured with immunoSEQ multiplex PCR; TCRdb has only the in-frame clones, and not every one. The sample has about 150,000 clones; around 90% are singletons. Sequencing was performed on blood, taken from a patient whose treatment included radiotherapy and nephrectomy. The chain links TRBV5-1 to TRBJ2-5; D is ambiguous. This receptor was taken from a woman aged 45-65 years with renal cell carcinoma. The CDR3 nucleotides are TGCGCCAGCAGCGCTGGAGAGACCCAGTACTTC. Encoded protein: CASSAGETQYF.